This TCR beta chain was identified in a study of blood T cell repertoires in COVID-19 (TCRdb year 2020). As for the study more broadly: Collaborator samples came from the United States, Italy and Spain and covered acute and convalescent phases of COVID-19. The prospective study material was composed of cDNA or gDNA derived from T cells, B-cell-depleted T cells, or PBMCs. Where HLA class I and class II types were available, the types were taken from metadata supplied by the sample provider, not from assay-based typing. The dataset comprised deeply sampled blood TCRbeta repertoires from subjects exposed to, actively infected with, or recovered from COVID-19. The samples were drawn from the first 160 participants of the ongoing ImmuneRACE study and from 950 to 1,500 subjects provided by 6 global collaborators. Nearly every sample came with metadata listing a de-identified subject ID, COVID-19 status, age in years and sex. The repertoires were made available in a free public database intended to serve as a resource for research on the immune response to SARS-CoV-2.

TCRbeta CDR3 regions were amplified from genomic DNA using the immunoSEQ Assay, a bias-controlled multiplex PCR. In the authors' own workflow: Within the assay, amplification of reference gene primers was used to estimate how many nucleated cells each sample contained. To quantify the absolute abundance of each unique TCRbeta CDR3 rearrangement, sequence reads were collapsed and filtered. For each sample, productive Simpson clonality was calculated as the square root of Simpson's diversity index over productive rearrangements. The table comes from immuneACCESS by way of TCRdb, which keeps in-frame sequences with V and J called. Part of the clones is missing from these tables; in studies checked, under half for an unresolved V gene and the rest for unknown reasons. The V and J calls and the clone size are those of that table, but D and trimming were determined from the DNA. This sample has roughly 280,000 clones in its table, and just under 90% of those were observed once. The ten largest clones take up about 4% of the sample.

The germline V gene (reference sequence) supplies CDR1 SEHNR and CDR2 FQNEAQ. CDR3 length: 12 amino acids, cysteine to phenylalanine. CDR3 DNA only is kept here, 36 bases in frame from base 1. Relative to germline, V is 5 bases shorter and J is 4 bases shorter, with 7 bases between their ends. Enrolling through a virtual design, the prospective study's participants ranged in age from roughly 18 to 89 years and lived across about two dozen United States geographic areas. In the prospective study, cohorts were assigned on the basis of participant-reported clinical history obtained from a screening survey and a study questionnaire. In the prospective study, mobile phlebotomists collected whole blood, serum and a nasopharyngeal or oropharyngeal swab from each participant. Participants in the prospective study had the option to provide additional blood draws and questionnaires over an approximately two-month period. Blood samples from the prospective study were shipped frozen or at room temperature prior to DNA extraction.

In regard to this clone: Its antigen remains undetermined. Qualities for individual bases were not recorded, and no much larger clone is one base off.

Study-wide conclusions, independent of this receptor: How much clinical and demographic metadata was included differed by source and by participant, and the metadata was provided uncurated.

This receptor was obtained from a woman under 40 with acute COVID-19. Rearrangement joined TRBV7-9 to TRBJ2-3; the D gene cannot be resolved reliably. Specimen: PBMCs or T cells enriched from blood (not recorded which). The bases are TGTGCCAGCAGCCCCTACGCAGATACGCAGTATTTT. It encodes CASSPYADTQYF. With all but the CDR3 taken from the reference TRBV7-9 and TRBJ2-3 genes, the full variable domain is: DTGVSQNPRHKITKRGQNVTFRCDPISEHNRLYWYRQTLGQGPEFLTYFQNEAQLEKSRLLSDRFSAERPKGSFSTLEIQRTEQGDSAMYLCASSPYADTQYFGPGTRLTVL.